A selection of T cell receptor beta chains follows, all from one sample in a study of immune evolution from preneoplasia to lung adenocarcinoma. Clones were sequenced by immunoSEQ multiplex PCR, and TCRdb holds only the in-frame ones, with some missing. The sample includes about 3,500 clones, about three quarters of them seen just once. Sequenced input: FFPE minimally invasive lung adenocarcinoma tissue. These receptors were collected from a person aged 60-80 years with lung adenocarcinoma. Each CDR3 is given with its conserved first and last residue. A D gene is named only where the DNA matches it firmly. Expanded clones are given a class, and other clones once, few, many or no size at all.

V gene	clone size	J gene	D gene	CDR3 protein	CDR3 DNA
TRBV27	-	TRBJ2-5	-	CASSLDGGQGETQYF	TGTGCCAGCAGTTTAGACGGCGGGCAAGGGGAGACCCAGTACTTC
TRBV7-9	large	TRBJ1-4	-	CASMINEKLFF	TGTGCCAGCATGATTAATGAAAAACTGTTTTTT
TRBV19	once	TRBJ1-4	TRBD1	CASSSPGTGFNEKLFF	TGTGCCAGTAGTTCCCCCGGGACAGGATTTAATGAAAAACTGTTTTTT
TRBV28	-	TRBJ2-5	-	CASSLFSGLRETQYF	TGTGCCAGCAGTTTATTTTCCGGGCTCCGGGAGACCCAGTACTTC
TRBV29-1	-	TRBJ1-1	-	CSVEVVEGTEAFF	TGCAGCGTTGAAGTCGTGGAGGGCACTGAAGCTTTCTTT
TRBV5-1	few	TRBJ2-5	-	CASRRDSNQETQYF	TGCGCCAGCAGGCGCGACAGCAATCAAGAGACCCAGTACTTC
TRBV5-4	-	TRBJ2-1	TRBD2	CASSQNGLAGGRNEQFF	TGTGCCAGCAGCCAAAACGGACTAGCGGGAGGGCGTAATGAGCAGTTCTTC
TRBV4-2	few	TRBJ2-7	-	CASSQGRDTGAYEQYF	TGTGCCAGCAGCCAAGGAAGAGATACGGGGGCCTACGAGCAGTACTTC
TRBV18	-	TRBJ2-3	-	CASSPIIGLTDTQYF	TGTGCCAGCTCACCCATCATAGGCCTCACAGATACGCAGTATTTT
TRBV7-9	-	TRBJ2-1	TRBD2	CASSVAGGPNNEQFF	TGTGCCAGCAGCGTAGCGGGAGGGCCGAACAATGAGCAGTTCTTC
TRBV7-9	few	TRBJ1-1	-	CASSLALGASKDTEAFF	TGTGCCAGCAGCTTAGCGCTAGGGGCCTCTAAAGACACTGAAGCTTTCTTT
TRBV11-3	-	TRBJ2-1	-	CASSGAGFVEQFF	TGTGCCAGCAGCGGGGCGGGTTTCGTTGAGCAGTTCTTC
TRBV11-3	once	TRBJ2-5	-	CASSFGSQETQYF	TGTGCCAGCAGCTTCGGCAGTCAAGAGACCCAGTACTTC
TRBV7-2	-	TRBJ2-1	TRBD2	CASSLAGTSDEQFF	TGTGCCAGCAGCTTAGCCGGGACTAGCGATGAGCAGTTCTTC
TRBV5-1	-	TRBJ2-3	TRBD2	CASSSGGVADTQYF	TGCGCCAGCAGCAGTGGGGGGGTCGCAGATACGCAGTATTTT
TRBV6-1	-	TRBJ2-5	-	CASSDLGTQYF	TGTGCCAGCAGTGATCTCGGAACCCAGTACTTC
TRBV30	-	TRBJ2-5	-	CAWSTGRETQYF	TGTGCCTGGAGTACCGGGAGAGAGACCCAGTACTTC
TRBV7-9	-	TRBJ1-1	-	CASSLGSGHLGTEAFF	TGTGCCAGCAGCTTAGGATCGGGACACCTCGGCACTGAAGCTTTCTTT
TRBV30	-	TRBJ2-7	-	CAWKRTRGEQYF	TGTGCCTGGAAGAGGACCCGGGGGGAGCAGTACTTC
TRBV7-8	large	TRBJ2-1	TRBD2	CASSFRGSGMDNEQFF	TGTGCCAGCAGCTTTCGGGGTAGCGGGATGGACAATGAGCAGTTCTTC
TRBV6-5	-	TRBJ2-5	TRBD2	CASSYSVTSGPETQYF	TGTGCCAGCAGTTACTCGGTGACTAGCGGTCCCGAGACCCAGTACTTC
TRBV30	-	TRBJ1-5	-	CAWSVSDQPQHF	TGTGCCTGGAGTGTAAGTGATCAGCCCCAGCATTTT
TRBV5-4	-	TRBJ2-5	TRBD2	CASNLASGSQETQYF	TGTGCCAGCAACCTCGCTAGCGGGAGCCAAGAGACCCAGTACTTC
TRBV5-1	once	TRBJ1-5	-	CASSLGGVGNQPQHF	TGCGCCAGCAGCTTGGGGGGAGTCGGCAATCAGCCCCAGCATTTT
TRBV18	-	TRBJ2-7	-	CASSPQGTSYEQYF	TGTGCCAGCTCACCACAGGGGACGTCCTACGAGCAGTACTTC
TRBV5-1	few	TRBJ2-3	-	CASSPDLTSTDTQYF	TGCGCCAGCAGCCCCGACTTAACTAGCACAGATACGCAGTATTTT
TRBV19	-	TRBJ2-7	-	CASSRLRDVAYEQYF	TGTGCCAGTAGTAGGCTCCGGGACGTTGCCTACGAGCAGTACTTC
TRBV4-1	-	TRBJ2-7	TRBD2	CASSQAETSIYEQYF	TGCGCCAGCAGCCAAGCCGAGACTAGCATCTACGAGCAGTACTTC
TRBV11-2	-	TRBJ1-1	-	CASTPRSVSEAFF	TGTGCCAGCACCCCGAGGAGTGTTAGTGAAGCTTTCTTT
TRBV5-1	-	TRBJ1-4	-	CASSFNTLTEKLFF	TGCGCCAGCAGCTTTAATACCCTTACGGAAAAACTGTTTTTT
TRBV30	-	TRBJ1-2	TRBD1	CAWSSDRGYGYTF	TGTGCCTGGAGTTCCGACAGGGGGTATGGCTACACCTTC
TRBV18	-	TRBJ1-1	TRBD1	CASSQGTGFFTEAFF	TGTGCCAGCTCACAGGGGACAGGGTTCTTCACTGAAGCTTTCTTT
TRBV19	-	TRBJ2-1	TRBD1	CASSSNRGRGYEQFF	TGTGCCAGTAGTTCCAACAGGGGGCGTGGGTATGAGCAGTTCTTC
TRBV5-1	-	TRBJ2-3	TRBD2	CASSLAASGRVAQYF	TGCGCCAGCAGCTTGGCCGCTAGCGGGAGGGTTGCGCAGTATTTT
TRBV11-3	-	TRBJ2-2	-	CASSRNTGELFF	TGTGCCAGCAGCCGAAATACCGGGGAGCTGTTTTTT
TRBV27	-	TRBJ2-3	TRBD1	CASSFRQGADTQYF	TGTGCCAGCAGTTTCCGACAGGGTGCAGATACGCAGTATTTT
TRBV5-4	-	TRBJ1-3	-	CASSFGSSVFSGNTIYF	TGTGCCAGCAGCTTTGGCTCTTCCGTTTTCTCTGGAAACACCATATATTTT
TRBV6-1	-	TRBJ2-7	TRBD2	CASSEGGRALYEQYF	TGTGCCAGCAGTGAAGGAGGGAGGGCCCTCTACGAGCAGTACTTC